This record looks at one T cell receptor beta chain sequence and its context. What antigen it recognizes has not been identified. The input lacks base qualities; no much larger clone sits a single base away. The library was prepared using the immunoSEQ multiplex PCR assay. In its TCRdb copy, this immuneACCESS table keeps in-frame sequences only and misses some clones. Where compared with another copy, unresolved V genes explain less than half of these, and the others have no known cause. The sample records tens of thousands of clones, over 90% of which are singletons. Of the sample, approximately 2.2% falls within the top ten clones. Based on the germline V gene (reference sequence), the CDR1 and CDR2 sequences are SGHNT and YYREEE. Measured from the cysteine to the phenylalanine, the CDR3 is 16 residues long. This entry keeps only the CDR3 DNA: 48 bases, framed from base 1. Trimming removed 0 bases from V and 3 bases from J, leaving 10 bases between the germline ends.

These data originate in a study of T cell changes during pregnancy in multiple sclerosis (dated by TCRdb to about 2019). Notes on the research overall: The study examined how the T cell repertoire changed over the course of pregnancy in women with multiple sclerosis.

Sequencing used peripheral blood, obtained in the third trimester of pregnancy. The V gene is TRBV5-4 and the J gene is TRBJ2-6, and perhaps TRBD1 as D gene, on 6 matching bases. The origin of this receptor is a female donor with multiple sclerosis, enrolled in a pregnancy study. The DNA sequence is given as TGTGCCAGCAGCTTGGGAACAGGGTTTGGGGCCAACGTCCTGACTTTC. Protein translation: CASSLGTGFGANVLTF.